The 24 T cell receptor beta chains listed next were all sequenced from one sample in a study of Graves' ophthalmopathy and Graves' hyperthyroidism. TCR beta CDR3 amplification used RNA transcripts. HTBI-primed RT-PCR formed the first round, and a multiplex PCR formed the second. TCRdb reprocessed the multiplex PCR reads with MiXCR, giving one entry per CDR3 protein. Found here are some 410,000 distinct CDR3 sequences, more than 20% of them singletons; the top ten hold around 3.1%. The sequenced sample consisted of peripheral blood. These TCRs come from a woman under 30 with stable Graves' hyperthyroidism.

The table lists this clonotype with a few counts. The genes are TRBV7-2 and TRBJ2-4; perhaps TRBD1 as D (5 bases). V was cut by 2 bases and J by 0 bases, with 11 bases left in between. Germline V lookup: CDR1 SGHTA, CDR2 FQGNSA. The CDR3 contains 16 residues. The DNA of the CDR3 is TGTGCCAGCAGCTTAAATGCAGGGCCAGCCAAAAACATTCAGTACTTC. This codes for CASSLNAGPAKNIQYF.

This clonotype occurred many times. The CDR3 is CASSSDGDTDTQYF. CDR3 coding DNA: TGTGCCAGCAGTAGCGACGGAGACACAGATACGCAGTATTTT. The rearrangement links TRBV6-2 or TRBV6-3 to TRBJ2-3; D is unresolved. V was trimmed by 5 bases and J by 2 bases, leaving 11 bases between them. CDR1 is MNHEY and CDR2 is SVGEGT in the germline V gene. The CDR3 extends over 14 amino acids.

This clonotype was seen at least ten times. The chain employs TRBV4-2 and TRBJ2-4; 7 bases agree with TRBD2. This CDR3 contains 16 residues. V lost 3 bases and J lost 0; bases outside the gene matches: 5. Germline-derived CDR1 and CDR2 are LGHNA and YNFKEQ. The CDR3 loop reads CASSHLAVVAKNIQYF. CDR3 nucleotide sequence: TGTGCCAGCAGCCATCTAGCGGTTGTAGCCAAAAACATTCAGTACTTC.

This chain links TRBV6-1 with TRBJ1-2; D is uncertain. CDR1 MNHNS and CDR2 SASEGT come from the germline V gene. This CDR3 is built from 13 residues. V lost 8 bases, J lost 7 bases, and 17 bases lay in between. The DNA of the CDR3 is TGTGCCAGCTCCCCGGGCCTTGGAGGTGGCTACACCTTC. It translates to CASSPGLGGGYTF.

This clonotype has at least ten counts. This chain joins TRBV28 and TRBJ1-5; 8 nucleotides match TRBD1. Germline CDR1 reads MDHEN; CDR2 reads SYDVKM. This CDR3 has 16 residues. V lost 6 bases to trimming and J lost 1 base; unmatched junction nucleotides: 8. CDR3 DNA: TGTGCCAGCAGGGCCGGGACAGGTTCAAGCAATCAGCCCCAGCATTTT. It translates to CASRAGTGSSNQPQHF.

This clonotype was seen repeatedly, ten times or more. A much larger clone lies a single base off, so this may be a read error. The chain is built from TRBV6-5 and TRBJ2-7; no reliable D call. Germline values: CDR1 MNHEY, CDR2 SVGAGI. The length of the CDR3 is 14 residues. CDR3 loop: CASSYSSYNHEQHF. The CDR3 nucleotides read TGTGCCAGCAGTTACTCGAGCTACAACCACGAGCAGCACTTC.

This clonotype occurred many times. The chain joins TRBV6-2 or TRBV6-3 to TRBJ2-7; the match to TRBD2 covers 9 bases. The junction had 18 bases not matched to a gene; V was cut back by 6 bases and J by 3 bases. The CDR3 has 18 residues. Germline V gene sequence: CDR1 MNHEY, CDR2 SVGEGT. The CDR3 is CASRPIWTLSGSGYEQYF. The CDR3 coding sequence is TGTGCCAGCAGACCAATCTGGACACTTAGCGGGAGTGGCTACGAGCAGTACTTC.

The rearrangement links TRBV30 to TRBJ2-7, with D perhaps TRBD1 or TRBD2 (5 bases each). V gave up 4 bases and J gave up 0 bases, with 10 bases separating them. The CDR3 has 13 amino acids. CDR1 GTSNPN and CDR2 SVGIG come from the germline V gene (reference sequence). The CDR3 DNA sequence: TGTGCCTGGACGGACGGGACCTCCTACGAGCAGTACTTC. Protein: CAWTDGTSYEQYF. Drawing the rest from reference TRBV30 and TRBJ2-7, the complete variable domain is SQTIHQWPATLVQPVGSPLSLECTVEGTSNPNLYWYRQAAGRGLQLLFYSVGIGQISSEVPQNLSASRPQDRQFILSSKKLLLSDSGFYLCAWTDGTSYEQYFGPGTRLTVT.

The sample holds many counts of this clonotype. The chain has TRBV2 and TRBJ2-7, with D tentatively TRBD1 or TRBD2 (7 bases each). This CDR3 has 16 amino acids. The V gene lost 2 bases and the J gene lost 7 bases, with 21 bases spanning the gap. Germline assignment: CDR1 SNHLY and CDR2 FYNNEI. The CDR3 spells CASSESGGRALKEQYF. The CDR3, as DNA: TGTGCCAGCAGTGAATCAGGGGGGAGGGCCCTCAAGGAGCAGTACTTC.

This clonotype was observed many times. V usage is TRBV20-1 and J usage is TRBJ2-4; D not certain. Trimming cost V 3 bases and J 7 bases, with 16 bases left between them. The CDR3 has 14 residues. Germline CDR1 DFQATT, CDR2 SNEGSKA (reference sequence). CDR3 region: CSASGQLKGNIQYF. CDR3 nucleotide sequence: TGCAGTGCTAGTGGTCAGTTAAAAGGGAACATTCAGTACTTC.

In this sample, this clonotype turned up many times. The CDR3 loop is CASSYSGYRSPLHF. For the CDR3, the DNA is TGTGCCAGCAGTTACTCTGGTTATAGGTCACCCCTCCACTTT. This rearrangement joins TRBV6-5 to TRBJ1-6; D gene ambiguous. V lost 0 bases, J lost 10 bases, and 10 bases lay in between. Germline V gene data show CDR1 as MNHEY and CDR2 as SVGAGI. CDR3 size: 14 residues.

In this sample, this clonotype turned up many times. The chain employs TRBV7-2 and TRBJ1-2, with D tentatively TRBD1 (5 bases). Germline-derived CDR1 and CDR2 are SGHTA and FQGNSA. The CDR3 is 14 residues long. The V gene lost 4 bases and the J gene lost 4 bases, with 13 bases spanning the gap. The CDR3: CASSSAQGSYGYTF. CDR3 bases: TGTGCCAGCAGCTCTGCTCAGGGTAGCTATGGCTACACCTTC.

This clonotype was recorded at least ten times. J is TRBJ2-5 and V is TRBV27, with D unresolved. This CDR3 region has 13 residues. V lost 3 bases to trimming and J lost 3 bases, with 8 bases between them. Germline values: CDR1 MNHEY, CDR2 SMNVEV (reference sequence). For the CDR3, the DNA is TGTGCCAGCAGTTTTACAGATGAAGAGACCCAGTACTTC. It encodes CASSFTDEETQYF.

This clonotype was picked up a small number of times. This could be a read error, since a much larger clone is one nucleotide away. J is TRBJ1-5 and V is TRBV30, with D hard to call. The CDR3 sequence is 14 residues long. Germline CDR1 GTSNPN, CDR2 SVGIG (reference sequence). In nucleotides, the CDR3 is TGTGCCTGGAGTGTAGACTTTGGGAATCAGCCCCGGCATTTT. It specifies CAWSVDFGNQPRHF.

This clonotype appeared many times. The chain is built from TRBV30 and TRBJ2-4, with 10 bases matching TRBD1. Germline CDR1 is GTSNPN and CDR2 is SVGIG (reference sequence). Trimming cost V 4 bases and J 0 bases; bases outside gene matches: 9. This CDR3 is 17 amino acids long. The CDR3 DNA reads TGTGCCTGGAACTCCGGGACAGGGGCTGGAGCCAAAAACATTCAGTACTTC. It encodes CAWNSGTGAGAKNIQYF.

Ten or more counts support this clonotype. The V call is TRBV10-3, the J call TRBJ2-7; D gene unclear. The CDR3 is 12 residues long. Trimming removed 4 bases from V and 5 bases from J, with 9 bases in between. Germline loops: CDR1 ENHRY, CDR2 SYGVKD. CDR3 DNA: TGTGCCATCAGTGTACATCGTGACGAGCAGTACTTC. Translation: CAISVHRDEQYF.

This clonotype was recorded at least ten times. This chain connects TRBV7-3 to TRBJ2-7; TRBD1 is a possible D gene (6 bases). CDR1 SGHTA and CDR2 FQGTGA come from the germline V gene. The CDR3 has 16 amino acids. V gave up 6 bases and J gave up 2 bases, with 20 bases separating them. In DNA form, the CDR3 reads TGTGCCAGCAGGGGAAAGTACGGGACATGTACCTACGAGCAGTACTTC. It yields the protein CASRGKYGTCTYEQYF.

There are many counts of this clonotype. The chain links TRBV6-1 to TRBJ1-6; D is uncertain. The CDR3 is 12 residues long. Germline V CDR1 and CDR2: MNHNS, SASEGT. V lost 6 bases and J 6 bases, leaving 6 bases between the germline ends. CDR3 nucleotides: TGTGCCAGCAGACAGAGTAATTCACCCCTCCACTTT. This translates into CASRQSNSPLHF.

The chain links TRBV6-1 to TRBJ2-7; TRBD1 matches 9 bases. CDR3 length equals 14 residues. Trimming removed 6 bases from V and 7 bases from J; junction bases left unmatched: 10. Germline lookup yields CDR1 MNHNS and CDR2 SASEGT. This chain's CDR3 is CASSSGTGLEEQYF. CDR3 DNA: TGTGCCAGCAGCTCCGGGACAGGGTTGGAGGAGCAGTACTTC.

This clonotype has a count of ten or more. V is TRBV7-2 and J is TRBJ2-5, with D perhaps matching TRBD2 (5 bases). Trimming cost V 2 bases and J 2 bases, with 6 bases left between them. Germline CDR1 reads SGHTA; CDR2 reads FQGNSA. This CDR3 has 13 amino acids. The CDR3 protein is CASSLPGQETQYF. CDR3 bases: TGTGCCAGCAGCTTACCGGGACAAGAGACCCAGTACTTC.

The chain links TRBV6-1 to TRBJ2-7; no clear D. The CDR3 consists of 12 residues. V was pared by 5 bases and J by 2 bases, with 7 bases between. Germline CDR1 and CDR2: MNHNS and SASEGT. The CDR3 sequence: CASSTTTYEQYF. The CDR3 coding sequence is TGTGCCAGCAGTACAACTACCTACGAGCAGTACTTC.

The sample holds many counts of this clonotype. The chain has TRBV12-3 or TRBV12-4 and TRBJ1-2, with 9 bases identical to TRBD1. This CDR3 region has 13 residues. Trimming cost V 7 bases and J 3 bases; bases outside gene matches: 3. CDR3 sequence reads: CASKDRGDYGYTF. As DNA, the CDR3 is TGTGCCAGCAAGGACAGGGGCGACTATGGCTACACCTTC.

Ten or more counts support this clonotype. The CDR3 region is CSVVGGAEQYF. The CDR3 nucleotides read TGCAGCGTTGTTGGGGGCGCCGAGCAGTACTTC. The genes are TRBV29-1 and TRBJ2-7; a weak D match, TRBD1 (6 bases). This CDR3 comprises 11 residues. Germline CDR1 and CDR2: SQVTM and ANQGSEA. V lost 4 bases and J 6 bases, leaving 10 bases between the germline ends.

This clonotype appeared many times. CDR3: CASSSSGSEYF. As DNA, the CDR3 is TGTGCCAGCAGCTCCTCGGGTAGCGAATACTTC. V and J are TRBV5-6 and TRBJ2-7, with D possibly being TRBD2 (5 bases). The V end was cut by 3 bases, the J end by 13 bases, with 14 bases between. This CDR3 region has 11 residues. The germline V gene encodes CDR1 SGHDT and CDR2 YYEEEE.